This T cell receptor (beta chain) was profiled in a study of T cells in narcolepsy. Whole-study context: Donors had narcolepsy type 1 or type 2, or were healthy controls. Points from the study as a whole: Same-patient CSF and blood CD4+ T cell clonotypes included HCRT-specific and TRIB2-specific autoreactive ones. Healthy controls reportedly lacked the autoreactive clonotypes serially found in patients' blood. Autoreactive clone sequences were missing from some blood memory CD4+ repertoires.

The CDR3 loop spans 15 amino acids. V shed 0 bases and J shed 0 bases, with 7 bases lying between them. Per the germline V gene, CDR1 is SGDLS and CDR2 is YYNGEE. On this clone itself: Its antigen is not known.

Sequencing used immunoSEQ multiplex PCR; TCRdb keeps in-frame clones, though not all of them. The sample shows roughly 30,000 clones, more than 75% of them seen only once. V is TRBV9 and J is TRBJ1-3; no reliable D call. The sample consisted of memory (CD45RA-) CD4+ T cells from blood. This TCR was sampled from a human donor in good health. CDR3 sequence (DNA): TGTGCCAGCAGCGTAGCGCCCGTCTCTGGAAACACCATATATTTT. Residues: CASSVAPVSGNTIYF.